The clone carrying this TCR beta chain was seen a handful of times. Its antigen is undetermined. These data are taken from a study of T cells in localized non-small cell lung cancer. Study-wide results and caveats: The appearance of a median approximately 60 of the top 100 tumor clones was seen in adjacent lung. Heterogeneity is still possible, as just one tumor region was sequenced. In uninvolved adjacent lung, T cell clonality reached its highest value, exceeding tumor. Higher blood T cell density went with longer overall survival.

The V and J ends lost 6 bases and 1 base, in that order; junction bases with no gene match: 9. The germline V gene encodes CDR1 MGHRA and CDR2 YSYEKL. The CDR3 has 16 residues. Some clones are missing from TCRdb's copy, which holds only in-frame ones; the method was immunoSEQ multiplex PCR. There are 100,000 to 150,000 clones in the sample; around 92% occur only once, and around 1.7% lies in the top ten. This clonotype was obtained from a female donor of 60 years or more with stage I lung adenocarcinoma. Sample: peripheral blood, taken before any cancer treatment. This chain uses TRBV4-1 with TRBJ2-1, with 7 bases that match TRBD1. The CDR3, as DNA: TGCGCCAGCAGGAGAGAGGTACAGGGGTCCTACAATGAGCAGTTCTTC. Translating it yields CASRREVQGSYNEQFF.